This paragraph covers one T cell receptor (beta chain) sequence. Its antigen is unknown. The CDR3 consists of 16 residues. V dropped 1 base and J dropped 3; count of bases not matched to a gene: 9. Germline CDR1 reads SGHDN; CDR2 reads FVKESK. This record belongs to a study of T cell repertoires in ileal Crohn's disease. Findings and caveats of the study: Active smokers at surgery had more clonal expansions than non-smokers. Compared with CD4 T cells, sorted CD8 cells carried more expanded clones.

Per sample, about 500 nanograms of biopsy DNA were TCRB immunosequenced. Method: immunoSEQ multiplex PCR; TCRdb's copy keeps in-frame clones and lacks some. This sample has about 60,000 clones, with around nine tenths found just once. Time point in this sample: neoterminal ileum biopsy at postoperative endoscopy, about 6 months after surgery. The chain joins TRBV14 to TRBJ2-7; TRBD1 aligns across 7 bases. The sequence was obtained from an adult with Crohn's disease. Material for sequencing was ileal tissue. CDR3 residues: CASSQVFSGQHYEQYF. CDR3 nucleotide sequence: TGTGCCAGCAGCCAAGTCTTTTCGGGACAGCACTACGAGCAGTACTTC.